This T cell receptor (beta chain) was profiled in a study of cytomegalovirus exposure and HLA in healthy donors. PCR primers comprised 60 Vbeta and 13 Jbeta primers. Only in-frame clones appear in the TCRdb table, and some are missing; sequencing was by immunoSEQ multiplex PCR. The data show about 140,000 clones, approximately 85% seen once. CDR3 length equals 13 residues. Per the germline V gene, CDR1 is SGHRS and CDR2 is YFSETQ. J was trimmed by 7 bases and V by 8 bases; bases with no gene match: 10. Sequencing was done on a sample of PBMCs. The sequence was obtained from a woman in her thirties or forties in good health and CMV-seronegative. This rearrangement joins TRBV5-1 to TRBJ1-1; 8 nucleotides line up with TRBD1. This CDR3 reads CASTEQGADEAFF. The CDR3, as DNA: TGCGCCAGTACGGAGCAGGGGGCGGATGAAGCTTTCTTT.